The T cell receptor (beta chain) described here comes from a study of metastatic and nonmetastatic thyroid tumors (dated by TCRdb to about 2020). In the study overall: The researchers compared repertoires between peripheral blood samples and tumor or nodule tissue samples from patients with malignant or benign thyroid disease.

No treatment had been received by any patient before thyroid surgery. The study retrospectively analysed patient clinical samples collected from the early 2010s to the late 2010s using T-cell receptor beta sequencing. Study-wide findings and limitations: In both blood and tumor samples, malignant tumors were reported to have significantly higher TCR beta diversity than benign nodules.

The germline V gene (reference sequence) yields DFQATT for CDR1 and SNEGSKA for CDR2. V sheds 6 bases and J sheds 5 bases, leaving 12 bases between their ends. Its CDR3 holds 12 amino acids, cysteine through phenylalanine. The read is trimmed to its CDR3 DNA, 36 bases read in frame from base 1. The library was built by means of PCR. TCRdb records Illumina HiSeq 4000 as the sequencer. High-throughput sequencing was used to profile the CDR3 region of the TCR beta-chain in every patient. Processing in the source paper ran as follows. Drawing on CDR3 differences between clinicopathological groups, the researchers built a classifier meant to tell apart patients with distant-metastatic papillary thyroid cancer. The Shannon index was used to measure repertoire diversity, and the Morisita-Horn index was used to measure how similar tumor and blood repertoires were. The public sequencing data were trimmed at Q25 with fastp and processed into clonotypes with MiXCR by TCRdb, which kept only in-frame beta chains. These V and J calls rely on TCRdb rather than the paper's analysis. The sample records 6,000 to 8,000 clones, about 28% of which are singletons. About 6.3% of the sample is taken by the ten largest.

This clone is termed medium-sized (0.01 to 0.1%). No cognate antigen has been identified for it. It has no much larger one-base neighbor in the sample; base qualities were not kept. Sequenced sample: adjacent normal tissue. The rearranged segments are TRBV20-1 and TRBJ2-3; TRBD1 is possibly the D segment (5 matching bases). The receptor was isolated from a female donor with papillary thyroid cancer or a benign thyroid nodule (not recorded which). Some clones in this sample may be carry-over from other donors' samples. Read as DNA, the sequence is TGCAGTGCCCAACAGGTGGTAGATACGCAGTATTTT. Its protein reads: CSAQQVVDTQYF.